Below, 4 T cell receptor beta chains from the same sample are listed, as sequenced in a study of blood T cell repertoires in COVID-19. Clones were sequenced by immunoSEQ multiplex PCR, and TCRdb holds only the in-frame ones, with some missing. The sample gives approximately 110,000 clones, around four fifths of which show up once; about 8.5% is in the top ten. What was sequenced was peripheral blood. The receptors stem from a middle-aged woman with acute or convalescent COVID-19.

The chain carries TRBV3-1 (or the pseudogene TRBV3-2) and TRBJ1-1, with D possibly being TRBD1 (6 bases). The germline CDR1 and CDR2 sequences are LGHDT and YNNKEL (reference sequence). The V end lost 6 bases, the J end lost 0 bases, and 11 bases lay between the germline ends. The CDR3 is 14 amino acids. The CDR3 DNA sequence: TGTGCCAGCAGAGAGGACAGCTTGAACACTGAAGCTTTCTTT. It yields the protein CASREDSLNTEAFF.

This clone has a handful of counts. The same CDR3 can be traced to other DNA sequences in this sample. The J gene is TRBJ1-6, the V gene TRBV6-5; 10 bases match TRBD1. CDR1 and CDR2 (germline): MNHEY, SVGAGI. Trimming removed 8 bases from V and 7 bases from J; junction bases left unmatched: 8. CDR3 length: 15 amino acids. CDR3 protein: CASGRPGQGNSPLHF. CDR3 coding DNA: TGTGCCAGCGGACGACCGGGACAGGGGAATTCACCCCTCCACTTT.

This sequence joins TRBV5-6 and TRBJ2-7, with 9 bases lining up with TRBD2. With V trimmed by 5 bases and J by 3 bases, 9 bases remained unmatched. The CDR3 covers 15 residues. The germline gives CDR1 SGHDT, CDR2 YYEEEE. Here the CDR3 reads CASSFAGGSIYEQYF. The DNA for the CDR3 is TGTGCCAGCAGTTTTGCGGGGGGGAGTATCTACGAGCAGTACTTC.

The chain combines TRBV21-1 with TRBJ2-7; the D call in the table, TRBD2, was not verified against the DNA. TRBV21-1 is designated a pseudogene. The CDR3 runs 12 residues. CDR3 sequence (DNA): TGTGCCAGCACTCCACGGAGCTACGAGCAGTACTTC. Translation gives CASTPRSYEQYF.